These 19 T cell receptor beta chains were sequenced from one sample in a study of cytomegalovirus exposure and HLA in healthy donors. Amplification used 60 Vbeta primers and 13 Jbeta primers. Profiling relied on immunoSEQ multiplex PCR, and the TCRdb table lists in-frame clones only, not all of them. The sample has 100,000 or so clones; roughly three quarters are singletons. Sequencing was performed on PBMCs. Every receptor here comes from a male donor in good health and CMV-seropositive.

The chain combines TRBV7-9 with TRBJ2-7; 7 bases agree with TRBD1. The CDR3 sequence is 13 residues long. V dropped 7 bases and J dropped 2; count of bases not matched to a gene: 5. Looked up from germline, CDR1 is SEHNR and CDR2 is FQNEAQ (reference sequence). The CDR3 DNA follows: TGTGCCAGCACCCCTGGGACAGCCTACGAGCAGTACTTC. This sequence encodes CASTPGTAYEQYF.

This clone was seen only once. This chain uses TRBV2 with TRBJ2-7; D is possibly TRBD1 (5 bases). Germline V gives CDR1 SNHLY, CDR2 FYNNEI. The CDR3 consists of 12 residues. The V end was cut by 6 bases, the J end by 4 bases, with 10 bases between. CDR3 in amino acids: CASRGRVYEQYF. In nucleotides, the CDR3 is TGTGCCAGCAGGGGCAGGGTTTACGAGCAGTACTTC.

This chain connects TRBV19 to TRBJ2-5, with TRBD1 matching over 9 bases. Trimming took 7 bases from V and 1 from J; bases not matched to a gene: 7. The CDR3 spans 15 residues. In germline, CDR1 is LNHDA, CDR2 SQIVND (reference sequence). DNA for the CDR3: TGTGCCAGTACCCGGGGACAGGGAGGCCAAGAGACCCAGTACTTC. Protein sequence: CASTRGQGGQETQYF.

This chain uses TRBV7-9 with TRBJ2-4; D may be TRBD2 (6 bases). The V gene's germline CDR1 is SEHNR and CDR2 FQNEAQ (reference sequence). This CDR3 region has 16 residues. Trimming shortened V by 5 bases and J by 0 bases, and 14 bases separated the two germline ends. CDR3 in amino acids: CASSLGTLLAKNIQYF. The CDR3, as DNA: TGTGCCAGCAGCCTGGGGACTCTCTTAGCCAAAAACATTCAGTACTTC.

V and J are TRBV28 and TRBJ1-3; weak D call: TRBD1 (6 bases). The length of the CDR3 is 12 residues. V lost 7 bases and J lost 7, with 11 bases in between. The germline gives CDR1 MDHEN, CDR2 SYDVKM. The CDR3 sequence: CASKAQGNTIYF. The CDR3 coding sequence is TGTGCCAGCAAAGCCCAGGGGAACACCATATATTTT.

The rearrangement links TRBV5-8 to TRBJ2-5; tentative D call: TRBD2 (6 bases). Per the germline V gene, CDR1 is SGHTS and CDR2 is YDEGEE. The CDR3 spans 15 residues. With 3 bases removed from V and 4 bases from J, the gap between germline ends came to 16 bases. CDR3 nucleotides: TGTGCCAGCAGCTCCTCGACTAGACCCGGAGAGACCCAGTACTTC. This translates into CASSSSTRPGETQYF. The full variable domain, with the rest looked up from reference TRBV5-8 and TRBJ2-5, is EAGVTQSPTHLIKTRGQQATLRCSPISGHTSVYWYQQALGLGLQFLLWYDEGEERNRGNFPPRFSGRQFPNYSSELNVNALELEDSALYLCASSSSTRPGETQYFGPGTRLLVL.

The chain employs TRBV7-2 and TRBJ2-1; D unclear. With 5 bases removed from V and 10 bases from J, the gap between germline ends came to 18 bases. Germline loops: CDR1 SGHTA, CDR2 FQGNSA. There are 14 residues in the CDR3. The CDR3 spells CASSLQLGPREQFF. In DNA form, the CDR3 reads TGTGCCAGCAGCCTCCAACTTGGTCCACGCGAGCAGTTCTTC. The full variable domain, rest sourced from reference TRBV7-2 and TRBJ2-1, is GAGVSQSPSNKVTEKGKDVELRCDPISGHTALYWYRQSLGQGLEFLIYFQGNSAPDKSGLPSDRFSAERTGGSVSTLTIQRTQQEDSAVYLCASSLQLGPREQFFGPGTRLTVL.

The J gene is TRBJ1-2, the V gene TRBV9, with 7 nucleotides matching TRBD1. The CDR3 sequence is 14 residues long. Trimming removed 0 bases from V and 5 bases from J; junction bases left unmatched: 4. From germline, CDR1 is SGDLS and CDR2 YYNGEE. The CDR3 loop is CASSVDPGGYGYTF. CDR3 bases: TGTGCCAGCAGCGTAGACCCAGGGGGGTATGGCTACACCTTC. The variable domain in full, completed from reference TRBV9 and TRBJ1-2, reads DSGVTQTPKHLITATGQRVTLRCSPRSGDLSVYWYQQSLDQGLQFLIQYYNGEERAKGNILERFSAQQFPDLHSELNLSSLELGDSALYFCASSVDPGGYGYTFGSGTRLTVV.

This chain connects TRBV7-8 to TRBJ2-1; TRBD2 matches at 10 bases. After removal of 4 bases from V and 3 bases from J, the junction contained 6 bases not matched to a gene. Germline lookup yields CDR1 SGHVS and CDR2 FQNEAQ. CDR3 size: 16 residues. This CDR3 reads CASSSARTSGYNEQFF. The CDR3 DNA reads TGTGCCAGCAGCTCCGCCCGGACTAGCGGCTACAATGAGCAGTTCTTC.

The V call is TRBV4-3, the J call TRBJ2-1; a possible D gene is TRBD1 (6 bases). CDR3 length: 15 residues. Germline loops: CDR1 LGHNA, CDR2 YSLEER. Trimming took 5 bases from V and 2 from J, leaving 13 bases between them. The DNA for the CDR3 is TGCGCCAGCAGCTCAGGGGTGGGAGCCTACAATGAGCAGTTCTTC. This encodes CASSSGVGAYNEQFF.

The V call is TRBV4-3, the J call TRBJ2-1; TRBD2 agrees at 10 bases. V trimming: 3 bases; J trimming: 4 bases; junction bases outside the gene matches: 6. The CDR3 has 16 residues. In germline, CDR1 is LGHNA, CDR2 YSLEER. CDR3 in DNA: TGCGCCAGCAGCCACCACGGACTAGCGGTTTACAATGAGCAGTTCTTC. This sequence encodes CASSHHGLAVYNEQFF.

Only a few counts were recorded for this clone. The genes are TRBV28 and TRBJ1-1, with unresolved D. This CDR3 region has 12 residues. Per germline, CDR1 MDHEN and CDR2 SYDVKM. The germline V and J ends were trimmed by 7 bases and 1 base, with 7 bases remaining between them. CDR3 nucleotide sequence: TGTGCCAGCAACCCAGGGAACACTGAAGCTTTCTTT. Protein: CASNPGNTEAFF.

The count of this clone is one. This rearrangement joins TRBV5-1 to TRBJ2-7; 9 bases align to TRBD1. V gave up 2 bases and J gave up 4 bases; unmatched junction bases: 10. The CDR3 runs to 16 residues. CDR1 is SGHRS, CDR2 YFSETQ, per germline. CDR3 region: CASSLQGASRKYEQYF. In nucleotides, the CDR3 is TGCGCCAGCAGCTTACAGGGGGCGTCGAGAAAGTACGAGCAGTACTTC.

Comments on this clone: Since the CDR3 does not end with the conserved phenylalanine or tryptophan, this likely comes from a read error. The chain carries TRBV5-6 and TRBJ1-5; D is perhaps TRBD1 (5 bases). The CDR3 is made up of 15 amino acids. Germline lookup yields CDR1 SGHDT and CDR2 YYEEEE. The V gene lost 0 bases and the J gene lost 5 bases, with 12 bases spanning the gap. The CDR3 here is CASSLGGAGHQPQHL. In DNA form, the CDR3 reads TGTGCCAGCAGCTTGGGGGGAGCGGGGCATCAGCCCCAGCATCTT.

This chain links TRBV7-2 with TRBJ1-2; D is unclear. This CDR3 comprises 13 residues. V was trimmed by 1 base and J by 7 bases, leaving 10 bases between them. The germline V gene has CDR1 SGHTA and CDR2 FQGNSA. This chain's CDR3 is CASSLVEVFGYTF. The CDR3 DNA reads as TGTGCCAGCAGCTTAGTTGAGGTTTTTGGCTACACCTTC.

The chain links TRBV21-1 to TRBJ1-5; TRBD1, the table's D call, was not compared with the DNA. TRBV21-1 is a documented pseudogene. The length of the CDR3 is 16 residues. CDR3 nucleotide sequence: TGTGCCAGCAGCGGATCCGACAGGGGGCTTAATCAGCCCCAGCATTTT. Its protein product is CASSGSDRGLNQPQHF.

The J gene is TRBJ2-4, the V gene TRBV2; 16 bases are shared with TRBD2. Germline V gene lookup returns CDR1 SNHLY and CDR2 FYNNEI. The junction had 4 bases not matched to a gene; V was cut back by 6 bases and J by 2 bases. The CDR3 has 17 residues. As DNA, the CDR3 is TGTGCCAGCAGGGGACTAGCGGGAGGGCCGTCCAAAAACATTCAGTACTTC. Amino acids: CASRGLAGGPSKNIQYF.

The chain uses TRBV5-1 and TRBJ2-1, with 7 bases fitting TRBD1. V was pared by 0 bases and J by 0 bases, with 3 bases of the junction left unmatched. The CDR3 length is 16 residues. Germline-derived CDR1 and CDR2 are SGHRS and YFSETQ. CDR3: CASSLGRGISYNEQFF. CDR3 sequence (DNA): TGCGCCAGCAGCTTGGGCAGGGGGATCTCCTACAATGAGCAGTTCTTC.

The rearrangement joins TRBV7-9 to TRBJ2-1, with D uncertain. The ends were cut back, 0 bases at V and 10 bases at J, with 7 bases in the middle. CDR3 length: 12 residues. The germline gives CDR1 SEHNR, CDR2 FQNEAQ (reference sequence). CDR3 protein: CASSLAYAEQFF. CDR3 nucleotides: TGTGCCAGCAGCTTAGCCTACGCCGAGCAGTTCTTC. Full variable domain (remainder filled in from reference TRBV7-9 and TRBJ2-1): DTGVSQNPRHKITKRGQNVTFRCDPISEHNRLYWYRQTLGQGPEFLTYFQNEAQLEKSRLLSDRFSAERPKGSFSTLEIQRTEQGDSAMYLCASSLAYAEQFFGPGTRLTVL.